The sequence of this TCR beta chain was determined in a study of T cells after yellow fever vaccination. TCRdb processed the 5' RACE reads anew with MiXCR; each CDR3 protein has one entry. Of 120,000 or so distinct CDR3 sequences in the sample, nearly 15% were seen once. Germline V lookup: CDR1 PRHDT, CDR2 FYEKMQ (reference sequence). V trimming: 5 bases; J trimming: 7 bases; junction bases outside the gene matches: 11. This CDR3 is 16 amino acids long. The clonotype was recovered from a man aged 18 to 30 who received the YFV17D yellow fever vaccine. The rearrangement uses TRBV13 and TRBJ2-3; 11 positions match TRBD2. The sample was CD8+ T cells sorted from PBMCs, taken 5 days after the yellow fever booster vaccination. The CDR3 reads CASSPAPSGGRYTQYF. The CDR3 bases are TGTGCCAGCAGCCCAGCCCCTAGCGGGGGGCGGTATACGCAGTATTTT.